Each of the 21 T cell receptor beta chains below was sequenced from the same sample in a study of PD-L1 blockade in urothelial cancer. The assay was immunoSEQ multiplex PCR, and TCRdb's table has in-frame clones only and misses some. The profile covers about 39,000 clones, with roughly 90% appearing a single time and roughly 2.1% taken by the ten largest. Source: PBMCs, taken around atezolizumab (anti-PD-L1) treatment. The receptors shown here come from a man in his sixties with urothelial cancer.

This rearrangement joins TRBV5-1 to TRBJ2-7; tentatively, D is TRBD1 (5 bases). CDR3 size: 16 residues. Trimming took off 0 bases at V and 0 bases at J, with 13 bases between the two ends. In germline, CDR1 is SGHRS, CDR2 YFSETQ. The CDR3 here is CASSLARTQSSYEQYF. The CDR3 DNA reads as TGCGCCAGCAGCTTGGCTAGGACACAGAGCTCCTACGAGCAGTACTTC.

This clone occurred a few times. The J gene is TRBJ1-2, the V gene TRBV4-2, with D maybe TRBD1 (6 bases). The CDR3 covers 12 residues. Trimming removed 6 bases at V and 3 bases at J, with 8 bases between. CDR1 and CDR2 (germline): LGHNA, YNFKEQ. As DNA, the CDR3 is TGTGCCAGCAGTGGACAGTACTATGGCTACACCTTC. Amino acids: CASSGQYYGYTF.

This chain's CDR3 is CASSLSYREGTEAFF. The CDR3, as DNA: TGTGCCAGCAGCTTAAGTTACCGGGAGGGCACTGAAGCTTTCTTT. The chain carries TRBV7-8 and TRBJ1-1, with D unresolved. Germline V gene lookup returns CDR1 SGHVS and CDR2 FQNEAQ. CDR3 length: 15 residues. V was shortened by 2 bases and J by 4 bases, with 14 bases between the two germline ends.

V usage is TRBV5-5 and J usage is TRBJ1-1; D not resolved. The CDR3 consists of 14 residues. V was trimmed by 0 bases and J by 5 bases, leaving 11 bases between them. Germline V gene lookup returns CDR1 SGHKS and CDR2 YYEKEE (reference sequence). CDR3 sequence (DNA): TGTGCCAGCAGCTTGGCCGAGGGAAATACTGAAGCTTTCTTT. Residues: CASSLAEGNTEAFF. Full variable domain (remainder filled in from reference TRBV5-5 and TRBJ1-1): DAGVTQSPTHLIKTRGQQVTLRCSPISGHKSVSWYQQVLGQGPQFIFQYYEKEERGRGNFPDRFSARQFPNYSSELNVNALLLGDSALYLCASSLAEGNTEAFFGQGTRLTVV.

The rearrangement joins TRBV11-3 to TRBJ2-1; TRBD2 agrees at 8 bases. This CDR3 has 15 amino acids. Germline loops: CDR1 SGHNT, CDR2 YENEEA. V lost 5 bases and J lost 4; bases outside the gene matches: 7. Written as DNA, the CDR3 is TGTGCCAGCAGCCGCGGGGGGCCTACTTACAATGAGCAGTTCTTC. Translated, it gives CASSRGGPTYNEQFF. The full variable domain, with the rest looked up from reference TRBV11-3 and TRBJ2-1, is EAGVVQSPRYKIIEKKQPVAFWCNPISGHNTLYWYLQNLGQGPELLIRYENEEAVDDSQLPKDRFSAERLKGVDSTLKIQPAELGDSAVYLCASSRGGPTYNEQFFGPGTRLTVL.

The gene calls are TRBV29-1 and TRBJ1-5, with D unclear. There are 13 residues in the CDR3. In germline, CDR1 is SQVTM, CDR2 ANQGSEA. V shed 0 bases and J shed 6 bases, with 9 bases lying between them. The CDR3 loop reads CSVEDSAGQPQHF. The CDR3 region has the DNA TGCAGCGTTGAAGATTCCGCGGGTCAGCCCCAGCATTTT.

This chain joins TRBV5-4 and TRBJ2-7, with 13 bases identical to TRBD2. V lost 1 base to trimming and J lost 7 bases; unmatched junction nucleotides: 8. CDR1 and CDR2 from the germline V gene are SGHNT and YYREEE (reference sequence). The CDR3 covers 16 residues. CDR3 sequence: CASSLLSGTSGIEQYF. The CDR3 nucleotides are TGTGCCAGCAGCTTGCTATCGGGGACTAGCGGGATTGAGCAGTACTTC.

This chain uses TRBV6-1 with TRBJ1-1, with D perhaps TRBD1 (6 bases). V shed 0 bases and J shed 1 base, with 18 bases lying between them. The CDR3 runs to 18 residues. Germline V gene lookup returns CDR1 MNHNS and CDR2 SASEGT. The CDR3 sequence: CASSEASLRGPSNTEAFF. The CDR3 coding sequence is TGTGCCAGCAGTGAAGCCAGCCTCAGGGGCCCCTCGAACACTGAAGCTTTCTTT.

The chain couples TRBV9 to TRBJ1-1; 10 bases align to TRBD1. J lost 1 base, V lost 4 bases, and 4 bases had no gene match. In germline, CDR1 is SGDLS, CDR2 YYNGEE. The CDR3 sequence is 15 residues long. The CDR3 spells CASSTRQGANTEAFF. The CDR3 DNA follows: TGTGCCAGCAGCACCAGACAGGGGGCGAACACTGAAGCTTTCTTT.

V usage is TRBV9 and J usage is TRBJ2-1; D remains unclear. The V and J ends lost 4 bases and 3 bases respectively, with 11 bases between them. The germline V gene encodes CDR1 SGDLS and CDR2 YYNGEE. CDR3 size: 14 residues. The CDR3 sequence is CASSPANFYNEQFF. CDR3 sequence (DNA): TGTGCCAGCAGCCCTGCCAACTTCTACAATGAGCAGTTCTTC.

This chain connects TRBV28 to TRBJ2-7; 8 bases agree with TRBD2. V lost 7 bases to trimming and J lost 4 bases; unmatched junction nucleotides: 9. Germline-derived CDR1 and CDR2 are MDHEN and SYDVKM. CDR3 length equals 14 residues. Here the CDR3 reads CASTAGSGGYEQYF. CDR3 nucleotides: TGTGCCAGCACCGCGGGGAGCGGGGGTTACGAGCAGTACTTC.

The chain couples TRBV5-1 to TRBJ2-3; weak D call: TRBD1 (5 bases). The CDR3 spans 11 residues. V lost 4 bases and J lost 7, with 7 bases in between. Per germline, CDR1 SGHRS and CDR2 YFSETQ. In DNA, the CDR3 is TGCGCCAGCAGCCAGGGCTATACGCAGTATTTT. Protein sequence: CASSQGYTQYF. The full variable domain, in which reference TRBV5-1 and TRBJ2-3 provide the parts outside the CDR3, is KAGVTQTPRYLIKTRGQQVTLSCSPISGHRSVSWYQQTPGQGLQFLFEYFSETQRNKGNFPGRFSGRQFSNSRSEMNVSTLELGDSALYLCASSQGYTQYFGPGTRLTVL.

This chain links TRBV12-5 with TRBJ2-1; 7 bases map to TRBD2. Germline loops: CDR1 LGHNT, CDR2 FRNRAP. This CDR3 has 14 amino acids. Trimming took 5 bases from V and 0 from J; bases not matched to a gene: 1. CDR3 residues: CASGSGNSYNEQFF. The CDR3 DNA reads as TGTGCTAGTGGTAGCGGGAACTCCTACAATGAGCAGTTCTTC.

This chain joins TRBV5-1 and TRBJ2-2; 8 bases align to TRBD2. Germline CDR1 SGHRS, CDR2 YFSETQ. The V gene end was trimmed by 4 bases and the J gene end by 2 bases; junction bases not matched to a gene: 10. The CDR3 is 17 amino acids. CDR3 DNA: TGCGCCAGCAGCCCCGGGAGGGCCAGGCTAAACACCGGGGAGCTGTTTTTT. Translated, it gives CASSPGRARLNTGELFF.

This clone was counted only a few times. The V call is TRBV5-5, the J call TRBJ2-7; D ambiguous. V shed 0 bases and J shed 2 bases, with 9 bases lying between them. The CDR3 spans 14 residues. Germline V gene data show CDR1 as SGHKS and CDR2 as YYEKEE (reference sequence). This chain's CDR3 is CASSLDRVPYEQYF. CDR3 nucleotides: TGTGCCAGCAGCTTGGATAGAGTCCCCTACGAGCAGTACTTC.

The chain has TRBV2 and TRBJ1-1; 7 bases fit TRBD1. Germline V gene data show CDR1 as SNHLY and CDR2 as FYNNEI. Germline trimming cut 8 bases from V and 1 base from J; bases unmatched to any gene: 10. The CDR3 is 15 residues long. Here the CDR3 DNA reads TGTGCCAGCGAGGCCCAGGGACAGAAGAACACTGAAGCTTTCTTT. Its translation is CASEAQGQKNTEAFF.

The CDR3 loop reads CASERHGQETQYF. Here the CDR3 DNA reads TGTGCCAGCGAACGACACGGCCAAGAGACCCAGTACTTC. The gene calls are TRBV6-6 and TRBJ2-5; D is ambiguous. The CDR3 consists of 13 residues. The V end lost 8 bases, the J end lost 1 base, and 11 bases lay between the germline ends. In germline, CDR1 is MNHNY, CDR2 SVGAGI (reference sequence).

This clone was detected only a few times. The chain is built from TRBV7-6 and TRBJ1-2; the D gene is possibly TRBD1 (5 bases). In germline, CDR1 is SGHVS, CDR2 FNYEAQ. V lost 2 bases to trimming and J lost 6 bases, with 13 bases between them. This CDR3 is 14 amino acids long. The CDR3 loop is CASSLSTGADGYTF. The DNA of the CDR3 is TGTGCCAGCAGCTTATCCACAGGAGCCGATGGCTACACCTTC.

The rearrangement joins TRBV7-3 to TRBJ2-5, with D perhaps TRBD1 (5 bases). The CDR3 extends over 15 amino acids. Trimming stripped 1 base from V and 5 bases from J, with 14 bases between. Germline-derived CDR1 and CDR2 are SGHTA and FQGTGA. The CDR3: CASSLNGHDSETQYF. CDR3 nucleotide sequence: TGTGCCAGCAGCTTAAACGGACATGACAGCGAGACCCAGTACTTC.

This rearrangement joins TRBV19 to TRBJ1-5, with TRBD1 matching over 9 bases. V was pared by 1 base and J by 9 bases, with 7 bases of the junction left unmatched. This CDR3 contains 15 residues. CDR1 LNHDA and CDR2 SQIVND come from the germline V gene (reference sequence). CDR3 bases: TGTGCCAGTAGTATAGGACCGGGACAGGGACGGCCCCAGCATTTT. Amino acid sequence: CASSIGPGQGRPQHF.

The rearrangement joins TRBV5-4 to TRBJ2-1; 9 positions agree with TRBD2. Germline values: CDR1 SGHNT, CDR2 YYREEE (reference sequence). The CDR3 loop spans 16 amino acids. J lost 4 bases, V lost 4 bases, and 9 bases had no gene match. The chain's CDR3 is CASSAFRLAAYNEQFF. The CDR3 nucleotides are TGTGCCAGCAGCGCATTCCGACTAGCGGCTTACAATGAGCAGTTCTTC.